The rows below give T cell receptor beta chains drawn from one sample of a study of molecular identifiers for immune sequencing clone quantification. A single record per CDR3 protein comes from TCRdb applying MiXCR to the PCR reads. The table includes just under 65,000 distinct CDR3 sequences, about 19% detected once. The specimen was naive CD8+ T cells from blood, with Jurkat cell RNA spiked in. The source is a human donor in good health. Some libraries in this study had Jurkat cell RNA spiked in. The CDR3 runs from the conserved cysteine through the conserved F or W. The order of the fields is V gene, D gene, J gene, clone size, CDR3 protein, CDR3 DNA. A D gene is named only where the DNA matches it firmly. Clone size is shown for a subset of rows, as once, few, many or a class of expanded clone.

>TRBV12-3/TRBV12-4|-|TRBJ1-1|-
CASSLDGQTNTEAFF
TGTGCCAGCAGTTTAGACGGTCAGACGAACACTGAAGCTTTCTTT
>TRBV7-9|-|TRBJ1-1|many
CASSSSLLAALNTEAFF
TGTGCCAGCAGCTCCTCACTGCTGGCAGCCCTCAACACTGAAGCTTTCTTT
>TRBV28|TRBD1|TRBJ1-4|-
CASSLFHRGRINEKLFF
TGTGCCAGCAGTTTATTCCACAGGGGGCGCATTAATGAAAAACTGTTTTTT
>TRBV28|-|TRBJ2-7|many
CASSLGETAEQYF
TGTGCCAGCAGTTTAGGGGAAACGGCCGAGCAGTACTTC
>TRBV7-9|-|TRBJ1-4|many
CASSLTGNPNEKLFF
TGTGCCAGCAGCTTAACGGGCAACCCGAATGAAAAACTGTTTTTT
>TRBV20-1|-|TRBJ2-1|many
CSARAGSGNEQFF
TGCAGTGCTCGCGCGGGGTCGGGCAATGAGCAGTTCTTC
>TRBV29-1|TRBD2|TRBJ2-1|many
CSVPKPRSGSNDNEQFF
TGCAGCGTTCCAAAACCCCGAAGCGGGAGCAATGACAATGAGCAGTTCTTC
>TRBV27|-|TRBJ2-2|many
CATESGTNTGELFF
TGTGCCACTGAGAGCGGGACAAACACCGGGGAGCTGTTTTTT
>TRBV29-1|-|TRBJ1-2|many
CSVSHLPGREYGYTF
TGCAGCGTGTCCCACCTCCCGGGACGGGAGTATGGCTACACCTTC
>TRBV29-1|-|TRBJ1-1|many
CSVEVYDTEAFF
TGCAGCGTTGAAGTTTATGACACTGAAGCTTTCTTT
>TRBV27|TRBD1|TRBJ2-7|many
CASSFTTGGYEQYF
TGTGCCAGCAGCTTTACTACAGGGGGGTACGAGCAGTACTTC
>TRBV20-1|-|TRBJ2-1|many
CSARDVVGPSPGNEQFF
TGCAGTGCTAGAGATGTCGTGGGGCCGTCCCCTGGCAATGAGCAGTTCTTC
>TRBV20-1|-|TRBJ2-1|few
CSARSLLYNEQFF
TGCAGTGCTAGGAGTCTGCTGTACAATGAGCAGTTCTTC
>TRBV19|-|TRBJ2-7|many
CASSMGGASYEQYF
TGTGCCAGTAGTATGGGGGGGGCTTCCTACGAGCAGTACTTC
>TRBV13|-|TRBJ2-2|many
CASSETTGSPGELFF
TGTGCCAGCAGCGAAACTACCGGGAGCCCCGGGGAGCTGTTTTTT
>TRBV29-1|-|TRBJ2-1|many
CSVEDPRWGVYNEQFF
TGCAGCGTTGAAGATCCTCGCTGGGGGGTTTACAATGAGCAGTTCTTC
>TRBV29-1|-|TRBJ2-7|many
CSVETNEFYEQYF
TGCAGCGTTGAAACGAATGAGTTCTACGAGCAGTACTTC
>TRBV27|-|TRBJ2-7|many
CASSLTGPSYEQYF
TGTGCCAGCAGTTTAACAGGGCCCTCCTACGAGCAGTACTTC
>TRBV27|-|TRBJ2-2|-
CASSFWTGANTGELFF
TGTGCCAGCAGTTTCTGGACCGGAGCGAACACCGGGGAGCTGTTTTTT
>TRBV19|TRBD2|TRBJ2-3|many
CASSTTGTSGFLRTDTQYF
TGTGCCAGTAGCACAACCGGGACTAGCGGGTTCCTCCGCACAGATACGCAGTATTTT
>TRBV11-2|-|TRBJ1-4|many
CASRRRSSVNEKLFF
TGTGCCAGCAGACGGAGGTCGTCGGTTAATGAAAAACTGTTTTTT
>TRBV11-2|-|TRBJ2-7|many
CASSLDIGSGYEQYF
TGTGCCAGCAGCTTAGATATCGGCTCCGGGTACGAGCAGTACTTC
>TRBV28|-|TRBJ2-7|-
CASSPAERVYEQYF
TGTGCCAGCAGTCCCGCAGAGCGGGTTTACGAGCAGTACTTC
>TRBV12-3/TRBV12-4|-|TRBJ2-3|many
CASSLLGGKGSTSTDTQYF
TGTGCCAGCAGTTTATTGGGCGGGAAGGGGTCGACTAGCACAGATACGCAGTATTTT
>TRBV13|-|TRBJ2-7|-
CASSTSRRSYEQYF
TGTGCCAGCAGCACCTCCAGGAGGTCCTACGAGCAGTACTTC
>TRBV4-1|-|TRBJ2-7|many
CASSPSAPTDYEQYF
TGCGCCAGCAGCCCCTCGGCCCCGACAGACTACGAGCAGTACTTC
>TRBV4-1|-|TRBJ1-1|many
CASSQVGSEAFF
TGCGCCAGCAGCCAAGTCGGGTCTGAAGCTTTCTTT
>TRBV4-3|TRBD1|TRBJ2-7|many
CASSQERTGLRAYEQYF
TGCGCCAGCAGCCAAGAACGGACAGGGCTGAGGGCCTACGAGCAGTACTTC
>TRBV12-3/TRBV12-4|TRBD1|TRBJ1-2|few
CASRGTGGLSSYGYTF
TGTGCCAGCAGAGGGACAGGGGGTCTGAGTAGCTATGGCTACACCTTC
>TRBV5-1|-|TRBJ1-1|many
CASSESSVTEAFF
TGCGCCAGCAGCGAAAGTAGTGTCACTGAAGCTTTCTTT
>TRBV9|-|TRBJ2-7|few
CASSSSLYEQYF
TGTGCCAGCAGCTCATCCCTCTACGAGCAGTACTTC
>TRBV28|TRBD2|TRBJ2-5|many
CASSFERDLSETQYF
TGTGCCAGCAGTTTTGAGCGGGATCTCTCCGAGACCCAGTACTTC
>TRBV6-6|-|TRBJ2-2|many
CASSYSTLTGELFF
TGTGCCAGCAGTTACTCGACCTTGACCGGGGAGCTGTTTTTT
>TRBV7-9|TRBD2|TRBJ2-7|many
CASSNRTSATYEQYF
TGTGCCAGCAGCAACAGGACTAGCGCAACCTACGAGCAGTACTTC
>TRBV12-3/TRBV12-4|-|TRBJ2-7|few
CASTADISYEQYF
TGTGCCAGCACCGCGGACATTTCCTACGAGCAGTACTTC
>TRBV7-9|-|TRBJ2-7|-
CASSLATYEQYF
TGTGCCAGCAGCTTAGCTACCTACGAGCAGTACTTC